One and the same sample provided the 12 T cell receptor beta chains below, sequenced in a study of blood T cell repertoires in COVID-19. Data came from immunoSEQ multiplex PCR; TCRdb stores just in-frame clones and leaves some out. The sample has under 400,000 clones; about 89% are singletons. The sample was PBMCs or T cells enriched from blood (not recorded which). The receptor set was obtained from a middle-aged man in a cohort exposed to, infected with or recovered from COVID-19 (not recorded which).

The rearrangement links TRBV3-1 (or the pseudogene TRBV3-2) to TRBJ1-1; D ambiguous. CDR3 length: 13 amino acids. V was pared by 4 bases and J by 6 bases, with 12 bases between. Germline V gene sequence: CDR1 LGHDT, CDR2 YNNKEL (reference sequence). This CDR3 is CASSPRFQAEAFF. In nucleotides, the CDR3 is TGTGCCAGCAGCCCTCGTTTTCAGGCTGAAGCTTTCTTT.

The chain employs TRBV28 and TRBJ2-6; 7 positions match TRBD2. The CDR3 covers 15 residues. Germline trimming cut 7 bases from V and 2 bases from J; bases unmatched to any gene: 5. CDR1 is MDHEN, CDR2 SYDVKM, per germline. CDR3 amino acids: CASTRGGAGANVLTF. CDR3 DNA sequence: TGTGCCAGCACCCGTGGGGGGGCTGGGGCCAACGTCCTGACTTTC. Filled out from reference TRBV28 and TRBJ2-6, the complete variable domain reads DVKVTQSSRYLVKRTGEKVFLECVQDMDHENMFWYRQDPGLGLRLIYFSYDVKMKEKGDIPEGYSVSREKKERFSLILESASTNQTSMYLCASTRGGAGANVLTFGAGSRLTVL.

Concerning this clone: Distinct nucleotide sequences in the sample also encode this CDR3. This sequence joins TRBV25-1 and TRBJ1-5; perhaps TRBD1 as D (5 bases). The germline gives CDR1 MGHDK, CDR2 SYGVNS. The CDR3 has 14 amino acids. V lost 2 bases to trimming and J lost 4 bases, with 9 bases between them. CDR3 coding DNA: TGTGCCAGCAGTGAAGGGGGGGGGAATCAGCCCCAGCATTTT. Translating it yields CASSEGGGNQPQHF.

CDR3 protein: CASSWGQTTSTDTQYF. The DNA for the CDR3 is TGTGCCAGCAGTTGGGGACAGACGACTAGCACAGATACGCAGTATTTT. The chain carries TRBV6-5 and TRBJ2-3; 7 nucleotides line up with TRBD1. J gave up 0 bases and V 4 bases, and 7 bases lay outside the gene matches. In germline, CDR1 is MNHEY, CDR2 SVGAGI. The CDR3 is made up of 16 amino acids.

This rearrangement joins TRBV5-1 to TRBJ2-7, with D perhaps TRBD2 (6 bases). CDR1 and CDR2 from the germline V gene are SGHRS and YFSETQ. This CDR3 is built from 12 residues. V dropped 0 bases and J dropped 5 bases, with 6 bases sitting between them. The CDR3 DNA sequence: TGCGCCAGCAGCTTGGGGGAGGACGAGCAGTACTTC. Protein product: CASSLGEDEQYF. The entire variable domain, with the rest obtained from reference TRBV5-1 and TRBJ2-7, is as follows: KAGVTQTPRYLIKTRGQQVTLSCSPISGHRSVSWYQQTPGQGLQFLFEYFSETQRNKGNFPGRFSGRQFSNSRSEMNVSTLELGDSALYLCASSLGEDEQYFGPGTRLTVT.

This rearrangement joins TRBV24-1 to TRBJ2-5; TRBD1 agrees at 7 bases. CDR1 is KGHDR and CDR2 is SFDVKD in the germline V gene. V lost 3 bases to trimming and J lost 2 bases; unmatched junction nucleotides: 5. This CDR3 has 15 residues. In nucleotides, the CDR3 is TGTGCCACCAGTGATCCCCGGGACAGTCAAGAGACCCAGTACTTC. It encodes CATSDPRDSQETQYF.

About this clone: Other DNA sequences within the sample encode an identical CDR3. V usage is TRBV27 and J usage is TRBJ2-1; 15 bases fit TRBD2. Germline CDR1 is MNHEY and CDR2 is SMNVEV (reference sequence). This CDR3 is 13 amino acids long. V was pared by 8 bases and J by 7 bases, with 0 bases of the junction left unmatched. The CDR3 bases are TGTGCCAGCGGACTAGCGGGAGGGAATGAGCAGTTCTTC. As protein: CASGLAGGNEQFF.

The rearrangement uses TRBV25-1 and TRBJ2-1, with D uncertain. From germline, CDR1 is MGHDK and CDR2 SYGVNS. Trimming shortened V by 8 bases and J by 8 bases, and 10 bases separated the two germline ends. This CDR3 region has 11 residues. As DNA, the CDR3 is TGTGCCAGCGTGGGCCAATATGAGCAGTTCTTC. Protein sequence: CASVGQYEQFF.

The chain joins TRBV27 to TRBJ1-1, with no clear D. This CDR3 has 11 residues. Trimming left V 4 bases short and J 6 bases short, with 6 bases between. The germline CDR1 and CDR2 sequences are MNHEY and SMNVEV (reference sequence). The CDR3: CASSSGAEAFF. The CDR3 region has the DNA TGTGCCAGCAGTTCCGGGGCTGAAGCTTTCTTT.

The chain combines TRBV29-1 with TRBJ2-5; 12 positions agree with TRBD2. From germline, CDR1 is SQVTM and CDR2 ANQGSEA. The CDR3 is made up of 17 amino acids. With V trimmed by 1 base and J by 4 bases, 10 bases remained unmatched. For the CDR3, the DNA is TGCAGCGTTGAAGTAAGACTAGCGGGAGTCGTCGGAGAGACCCAGTACTTC. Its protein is CSVEVRLAGVVGETQYF.

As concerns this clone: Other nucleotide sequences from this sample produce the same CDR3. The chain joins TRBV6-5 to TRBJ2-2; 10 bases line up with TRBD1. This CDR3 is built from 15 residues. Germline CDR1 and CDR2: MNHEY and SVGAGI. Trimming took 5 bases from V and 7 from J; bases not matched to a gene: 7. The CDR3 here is CASSPGQGGGGELFF. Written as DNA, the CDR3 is TGTGCCAGCAGTCCTGGACAGGGGGGAGGCGGGGAGCTGTTTTTT.

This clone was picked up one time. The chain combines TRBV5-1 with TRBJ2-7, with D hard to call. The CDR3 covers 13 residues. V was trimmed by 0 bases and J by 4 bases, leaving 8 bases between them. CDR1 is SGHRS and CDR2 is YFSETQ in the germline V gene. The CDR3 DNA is TGCGCCAGCAGCTTGGACAGAAGATACGAGCAGTACTTC. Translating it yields CASSLDRRYEQYF. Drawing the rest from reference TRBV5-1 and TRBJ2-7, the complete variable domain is KAGVTQTPRYLIKTRGQQVTLSCSPISGHRSVSWYQQTPGQGLQFLFEYFSETQRNKGNFPGRFSGRQFSNSRSEMNVSTLELGDSALYLCASSLDRRYEQYFGPGTRLTVT.